One sample yielded the 14 T cell receptor beta chains listed below, sequenced in a study of control samples from healthy donors and cancer patients. Using immunoSEQ multiplex PCR, the repertoire was profiled, and TCRdb retains in-frame clones only, with some absent. The sample holds about 77,000 clones; approximately 92% are singletons and the top ten take about 5.6%. The specimen sequenced was blood. Receptors originate from a woman aged 55 to 70 in good health.

This chain joins TRBV6-5 and TRBJ2-3; 9 bases fit TRBD2. This CDR3 is built from 15 residues. Germline V gives CDR1 MNHEY, CDR2 SVGAGI. V trimming: 8 bases; J trimming: 2 bases; junction bases outside the gene matches: 8. The CDR3 nucleotides are TGTGCCAGCGAGCTAGCGGGACTTAACACAGATACGCAGTATTTT. Its translation: CASELAGLNTDTQYF.

The chain combines TRBV5-1 with TRBJ1-3; 8 positions agree with TRBD1. V was clipped by 4 bases and J by 3 bases; unmatched bases: 6. CDR1 and CDR2 from the germline V gene are SGHRS and YFSETQ. This CDR3 spans 15 amino acids. The CDR3 DNA follows: TGCGCCAGCAGCCCCCAGGGGGCTAATGGAAACACCATATATTTT. Translated: CASSPQGANGNTIYF. The variable domain in full, completed from reference TRBV5-1 and TRBJ1-3, reads KAGVTQTPRYLIKTRGQQVTLSCSPISGHRSVSWYQQTPGQGLQFLFEYFSETQRNKGNFPGRFSGRQFSNSRSEMNVSTLELGDSALYLCASSPQGANGNTIYFGEGSWLTVV.

J is TRBJ2-7 and V is TRBV7-8; TRBD1 agrees at 7 bases. Unmatched junction bases numbered 6, after V lost 0 bases and J lost 4 bases. CDR3 size: 15 residues. Germline V gives CDR1 SGHVS, CDR2 FQNEAQ. This CDR3 is CASSLAPRGRYEQYF. The CDR3 nucleotides are TGTGCCAGCAGCTTAGCGCCCAGGGGGAGATACGAGCAGTACTTC.

The rearrangement uses TRBV27 and TRBJ1-1, with D maybe TRBD1 (6 bases). In germline, CDR1 is MNHEY, CDR2 SMNVEV (reference sequence). V was clipped by 2 bases and J by 6 bases, with 10 bases between them. The length of the CDR3 is 13 residues. CDR3 nucleotide sequence: TGTGCCAGCAGTTTAGGCACAGGGCCTGAAGCTTTCTTT. Protein sequence: CASSLGTGPEAFF.

The chain employs TRBV7-8 and TRBJ2-7, with D perhaps matching TRBD2 (6 bases). The CDR3 covers 18 residues. Trimming stripped 1 base from V and 0 bases from J, with 19 bases between. CDR1 is SGHVS and CDR2 is FQNEAQ in the germline V gene. CDR3 region: CASSLGGFTGLSSYEQYF. The CDR3 coding sequence is TGTGCCAGCAGCTTAGGGGGATTTACTGGACTAAGCTCCTACGAGCAGTACTTC. Full variable domain (remainder filled in from reference TRBV7-8 and TRBJ2-7): GAGVSQSPRYKVAKRGQDVALRCDPISGHVSLFWYQQALGQGPEFLTYFQNEAQLDKSGLPSDRFFAERPEGSVSTLKIQRTQQEDSAVYLCASSLGGFTGLSSYEQYFGPGTRLTVT.

This sequence joins TRBV7-8 and TRBJ1-5; maybe TRBD1 (6 bases). Germline V gives CDR1 SGHVS, CDR2 FQNEAQ. The CDR3 consists of 13 residues. Trimming left V 2 bases short and J 4 bases short, with 6 bases between. CDR3 loop: CASSLRGNQPQHF. The CDR3 DNA is TGTGCCAGCAGCTTAAGGGGGAATCAGCCCCAGCATTTT.

This chain joins TRBV30 and TRBJ1-5, with TRBD1 matching 10 bases. V dropped 5 bases and J dropped 9; count of bases not matched to a gene: 13. Germline V gene sequence: CDR1 GTSNPN, CDR2 SVGIG (reference sequence). CDR3 length: 15 amino acids. The CDR3 nucleotides are TGTGCCTGGGGACAGGGGGTTTTGGGGACGCGGCCCCAGCATTTT. Residues: CAWGQGVLGTRPQHF.

The genes are TRBV5-1 and TRBJ2-5, with D possibly matching TRBD2 (6 bases). Germline V lookup: CDR1 SGHRS, CDR2 YFSETQ. The CDR3 runs to 13 residues. Trimming removed 4 bases from V and 3 bases from J, with 10 bases in between. The CDR3: CASSTGLKETQYF. CDR3 nucleotides: TGCGCCAGCAGCACGGGACTCAAAGAGACCCAGTACTTC.

This chain links TRBV28 with TRBJ1-5; D gene uncertain. Looked up from germline, CDR1 is MDHEN and CDR2 is SYDVKM. The CDR3 is 13 amino acids. Trimming shortened V by 9 bases and J by 9 bases, and 18 bases separated the two germline ends. DNA for the CDR3: TGTGCCAGTTATCCAGGAGCGGGCAGGCCCCAGCATTTT. This encodes CASYPGAGRPQHF.

V is TRBV20-1 and J is TRBJ2-2, with D maybe TRBD1 (5 bases). The length of the CDR3 is 14 residues. Trimming left V 3 bases short and J 7 bases short, with 15 bases between. Looked up from germline, CDR1 is DFQATT and CDR2 is SNEGSKA (reference sequence). This chain's CDR3 is CSASSPTVSGELFF. CDR3 in DNA: TGCAGTGCTAGTTCCCCGACAGTAAGCGGGGAGCTGTTTTTT.

This chain uses TRBV30 with TRBJ2-1; 7 bases map to TRBD1. Germline V lookup: CDR1 GTSNPN, CDR2 SVGIG (reference sequence). The CDR3 covers 14 residues. After removal of 0 bases from V and 6 bases from J, the junction contained 5 bases not matched to a gene. CDR3 nucleotide sequence: TGTGCCTGGAGTGTACTCCCAGGGGGCAATGAGCAGTTCTTC. Translated, it gives CAWSVLPGGNEQFF.

The genes are TRBV7-8 and TRBJ2-7; the D gene is possibly TRBD1 (6 bases). Trimming removed 5 bases at V and 4 bases at J, with 21 bases between. This CDR3 has 16 amino acids. Germline CDR1 SGHVS, CDR2 FQNEAQ. This CDR3 is CASSPRQGNPYYEQYF. Written as DNA, the CDR3 is TGTGCCAGCAGCCCCAGGCAGGGGAACCCGTATTACGAGCAGTACTTC.

CDR3 nucleotide sequence: TGTGCCAGCAGCCCCCCGGGACAGGGACTTAGCACAGATACGCAGTATTTT. Translation: CASSPPGQGLSTDTQYF. The chain links TRBV7-9 to TRBJ2-3; TRBD1 matches 9 bases. From germline, CDR1 is SEHNR and CDR2 FQNEAQ (reference sequence). The trim removed 5 bases at V and 0 bases at J, leaving 9 bases unmatched. This CDR3 region has 17 residues.

The chain employs TRBV7-9 and TRBJ2-7; D not certain. Germline values: CDR1 SEHNR, CDR2 FQNEAQ (reference sequence). Trimming cost V 1 base and J 2 bases, with 9 bases left between them. CDR3 length: 14 residues. The CDR3 sequence is CASSLESQAYEQYF. DNA for the CDR3: TGTGCCAGCAGCTTAGAGTCGCAAGCCTACGAGCAGTACTTC. Using reference TRBV7-9 and TRBJ2-7 for the parts outside the CDR3, the full variable domain is DTGVSQNPRHKITKRGQNVTFRCDPISEHNRLYWYRQTLGQGPEFLTYFQNEAQLEKSRLLSDRFSAERPKGSFSTLEIQRTEQGDSAMYLCASSLESQAYEQYFGPGTRLTVT.